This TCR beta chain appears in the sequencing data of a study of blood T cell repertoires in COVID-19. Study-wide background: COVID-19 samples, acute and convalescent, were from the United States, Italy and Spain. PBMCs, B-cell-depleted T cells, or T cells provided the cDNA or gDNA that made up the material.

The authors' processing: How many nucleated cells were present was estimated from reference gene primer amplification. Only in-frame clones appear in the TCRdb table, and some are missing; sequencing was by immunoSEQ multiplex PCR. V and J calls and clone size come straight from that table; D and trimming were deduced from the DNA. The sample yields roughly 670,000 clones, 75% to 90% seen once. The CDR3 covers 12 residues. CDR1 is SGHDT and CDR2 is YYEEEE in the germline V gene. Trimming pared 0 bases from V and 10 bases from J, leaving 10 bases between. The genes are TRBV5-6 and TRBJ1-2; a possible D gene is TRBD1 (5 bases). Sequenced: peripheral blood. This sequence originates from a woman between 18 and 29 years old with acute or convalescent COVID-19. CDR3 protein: CASSLDRQFYTF. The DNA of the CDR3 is TGTGCCAGCAGCTTGGATCGACAGTTCTACACCTTC.